This entry describes one T cell receptor (beta chain). Its antigen is still unknown. Germline assignment: CDR1 SGHAT and CDR2 FQDESV (reference sequence). Trimming removed 2 bases from V and 5 bases from J, with 13 bases in between. The CDR3 sequence is 14 residues long. The data were taken from a study of cytomegalovirus exposure and HLA in healthy donors. Regarding the study as a whole: Among the sequence variants, a highly shared cluster was likely an artifact of sequencing.

The PCR had 60 Vbeta and 13 Jbeta primers. Data came from immunoSEQ multiplex PCR; TCRdb stores just in-frame clones and leaves some out. The data contain 35,000 to 40,000 clones, about half of them singletons. V is TRBV11-1 and J is TRBJ2-7; TRBD1 is a possible D gene (6 bases). The material sequenced was PBMCs. This TCR came from a woman aged 40-49 years in good health and CMV-seropositive. CDR3 bases: TGTGCCAGCAGCTTAACCAAGGGGGTTGACGAGCAGTACTTC. Translation gives CASSLTKGVDEQYF.